The rows below give T cell receptor beta chains drawn from one sample of a study of shared clonotypes between healthy human individuals. Profiled with immunoSEQ multiplex PCR; TCRdb holds only in-frame clones, not every one. This sample yields approximately 640,000 clones, of which 80% to 95% are seen a single time; less than 40% belongs to the top ten. Source material: memory CD8+ T cells from PBMCs. These receptors all come from a man aged 18 to 30 in good health. Some clones in this sample may be carry-over from other donors' samples. CDR3s include the opening cysteine and the closing phenylalanine or tryptophan. The order of the fields is clone size, V gene, D gene, J gene, CDR3 DNA, CDR3 protein. The D gene is left open where the match is weak. Clone size appears in some rows only: once, few, many, or a class for an expanded clone.

size: NA
V: TRBV7-9
D: TRBD1
J: TRBJ2-7
DNA: TGTGCCAGCAGCCCCGGACAGGGGATCTCCTACGAGCAGTACTTC
CDR3: CASSPGQGISYEQYF

size: NA
V: TRBV5-8
D: TRBD1
J: TRBJ1-2
DNA: TGTGCCAGCAGCTTGGGGACAGGGGCCCCGCGGGATGGCTACACCTTC
CDR3: CASSLGTGAPRDGYTF

size: NA
V: TRBV21-1
D: NA
J: TRBJ2-5
DNA: TGTGCCAGCCCGAGTGGGGCAAGACTAGCGGGAGCGATGGAGACCCAGTACTTC
CDR3: CASPSGARLAGAMETQYF

size: NA
V: TRBV21-1
D: NA
J: TRBJ2-1
DNA: TGTGCCAGCGTCTCCCCACCCGGGCCCCAGGTAAATGAGCAGTTCTTC
CDR3: CASVSPPGPQVNEQFF

size: NA
V: TRBV4-3
D: TRBD1
J: TRBJ1-5
DNA: TGCGCCAGCAGCCAGGACAGGTATAGCAATCAGCCCCAGCATTTT
CDR3: CASSQDRYSNQPQHF

size: NA
V: TRBV27
D: NA
J: TRBJ2-1
DNA: TGTGCCAGCAGTTTATTGCGTCGGGCAGACCTATACAATGAGCAGTTCTTC
CDR3: CASSLLRRADLYNEQFF

size: NA
V: TRBV19
D: NA
J: TRBJ2-7
DNA: TGTGCCAGTAGTATGAGGAGAAGCTCCTACGAGCAGTACTTC
CDR3: CASSMRRSSYEQYF

size: NA
V: TRBV5-5
D: NA
J: TRBJ1-4
DNA: TGTGCCAGCAGCTTGGGGGTCGCAGGGTTCATAGCTAATGAAAAACTGTTTTTT
CDR3: CASSLGVAGFIANEKLFF

size: NA
V: TRBV27
D: NA
J: TRBJ1-5
DNA: TGTGCCAGCAGTTTATCCTATACGTGGCAGCCCCAGCATTTT
CDR3: CASSLSYTWQPQHF

size: NA
V: TRBV7-9
D: NA
J: TRBJ2-7
DNA: TGTGCCAGCACTCCAGGAGGGCCGTACGAGCAGTACTTC
CDR3: CASTPGGPYEQYF

size: NA
V: TRBV2
D: NA
J: TRBJ2-3
DNA: TGTGCCAGCAGTGAAGGGCCTCGGGACTCAGATACGCAGTATTTT
CDR3: CASSEGPRDSDTQYF

size: once
V: TRBV21-1
D: NA
J: TRBJ2-4
DNA: TGTGCCAGCAGTATACTTCTACAGCAAAGAAAAAACATTCAGTACTTC
CDR3: CASSILLQQRKNIQYF

size: once
V: TRBV6-1
D: NA
J: TRBJ1-5
DNA: TGTGCCAGCAGTGAAGGTCGTCAGCCCCAGCATTTT
CDR3: CASSEGRQPQHF

size: NA
V: TRBV5-1
D: NA
J: TRBJ1-2
DNA: TGCGCCAGCACTAATCAGGGTCCATATGGCTACACCTTC
CDR3: CASTNQGPYGYTF

size: NA
V: TRBV11-3
D: NA
J: TRBJ1-1
DNA: TGTGCCAGCAGCGAAGGCCCAGGGTTGAACACTGAAGCTTTCTTT
CDR3: CASSEGPGLNTEAFF

size: NA
V: TRBV27
D: TRBD2
J: TRBJ2-7
DNA: TGTGCCAGCAGTTTCGGGACTAGCGACTACGAGCAGTACTTC
CDR3: CASSFGTSDYEQYF

size: few
V: TRBV29-1
D: NA
J: TRBJ1-1
DNA: TGCAGCGTGAAAAACACTGAAGCTTTCTTT
CDR3: CSVKNTEAFF

size: once
V: TRBV4-1
D: NA
J: TRBJ2-7
DNA: TGCGCCAGCAGCCTCCGTCAGTACCTTCCGGAGCCGCCCCACGAGCAGTACTTC
CDR3: CASSLRQYLPEPPHEQYF

size: NA
V: TRBV9
D: NA
J: TRBJ2-2
DNA: TGTGCCAGCAGCGTAAAGGGCGGGGAGCTGTTTTTT
CDR3: CASSVKGGELFF

size: NA
V: TRBV4-3
D: TRBD2
J: TRBJ2-7
DNA: TGCGCCAGCAGCCAAGGCGGGAGCTCCTACGAGCAGTACTTC
CDR3: CASSQGGSSYEQYF

size: NA
V: TRBV7-6
D: TRBD1
J: TRBJ2-7
DNA: TGTGCCAGCAGCTCGGGACAGGGGGCTTCGGTTCTAGGCGAGCAGTACTTC
CDR3: CASSSGQGASVLGEQYF

size: NA
V: TRBV9
D: TRBD1
J: TRBJ2-2
DNA: TGTGCCAGCAGCGCGACAGGGGGGAGCACCGGGGAGCTGTTTTTT
CDR3: CASSATGGSTGELFF

size: few
V: TRBV4-3
D: TRBD1
J: TRBJ1-2
DNA: TGCGCCAGCAGCCATTCTCGACAGGGGTTTAACTATGGCTACACCTTC
CDR3: CASSHSRQGFNYGYTF

size: NA
V: TRBV27
D: TRBD2
J: TRBJ2-7
DNA: TGTGCCAGCAGTCCCCCGGGTAGCGGGATGAGGGAGCAGTACTTC
CDR3: CASSPPGSGMREQYF

size: NA
V: TRBV4-2
D: NA
J: TRBJ1-2
DNA: TGTGCCAGCAGCCAAGGTAATCCGGGGCTTGGCTATGGCTACACCTTC
CDR3: CASSQGNPGLGYGYTF